Each of the 29 T cell receptor beta chains below was sequenced from the same sample in a study of T cell repertoires in cytomegalovirus infection. TCRdb independently ran MiXCR on the reads; one entry per CDR3 protein. Among a few hundred thousand distinct CDR3 sequences, about an eighth were seen once, and the ten largest hold about 10%. Sequences were obtained from PBMCs. Receptor source: a human donor in good health (CMV status not recorded). Some clones in this sample may be carry-over from other donors' samples.

In this sample, this clonotype turned up many times. The chain is built from TRBV7-2 and TRBJ1-2; D ambiguous. Per the germline V gene, CDR1 is SGHTA and CDR2 is FQGNSA. Trimming shortened V by 2 bases and J by 4 bases, and 14 bases separated the two germline ends. CDR3 length equals 15 residues. In DNA form, the CDR3 reads TGTGCCAGCAGCTTATCGGGTTTGAACCTCTATGGCTACACCTTC. Protein product: CASSLSGLNLYGYTF.

This clonotype was seen repeatedly, ten times or more. This rearrangement joins TRBV28 to TRBJ1-2, with D possibly TRBD1 on 5 matching bases. Deletions cut 6 bases from V and 3 bases from J, with 11 bases between. CDR1 is MDHEN, CDR2 SYDVKM, per germline. The CDR3 has 13 residues. The CDR3 loop is CASRGPSYYGYTF. CDR3 in DNA: TGTGCCAGCAGGGGGCCCAGCTACTATGGCTACACCTTC.

This clonotype was observed a few times. This chain connects TRBV10-2 to TRBJ2-5, with 7 bases fitting TRBD1. The junction had 6 bases not matched to a gene; V was cut back by 3 bases and J by 2 bases. Germline V lookup: CDR1 WSHSY, CDR2 SAAADI. This CDR3 is built from 15 residues. The CDR3 DNA reads TGCGCCAGCAGTGATAGGGGCAGGGGGCAAGAGACCCAGTACTTC. Translation gives CASSDRGRGQETQYF.

There are a few counts of this clonotype. The chain joins TRBV7-8 to TRBJ1-1; TRBD1 is a possible D gene (5 bases). CDR3 length: 18 residues. Deletions cut 2 bases from V and 5 bases from J, with 24 bases between. Germline-derived CDR1 and CDR2 are SGHVS and FQNEAQ. The CDR3 loop is CASSLTQAGGGSPTEAFF. CDR3 DNA sequence: TGTGCCAGCAGCTTAACGCAGGCGGGGGGTGGTTCACCGACTGAAGCTTTCTTT.

This clonotype has a handful of counts. The J gene is TRBJ1-1, the V gene TRBV20-1, with D unresolved. Trimming left V 0 bases short and J 3 bases short, with 17 bases between. This CDR3 contains 16 residues. The germline V gene encodes CDR1 DFQATT and CDR2 SNEGSKA (reference sequence). CDR3 sequence (DNA): TGCAGTGCTAGAGATCTCTTCCGTAATTCAGACACTGAAGCTTTCTTT. Translating gives CSARDLFRNSDTEAFF.

In this sample, this clonotype turned up many times. The rearrangement links TRBV18 to TRBJ2-4; D remains ambiguous. Germline-derived CDR1 and CDR2 are KGHSH and LQKENI. V lost 3 bases and J 0 bases, leaving 12 bases between the germline ends. CDR3 length: 16 amino acids. In DNA, the CDR3 is TGTGCCAGCTCACCTAGCACGAGCCTAGCCAAAAACATTCAGTACTTC. It encodes CASSPSTSLAKNIQYF.

This clonotype was picked up many times. The CDR3 region is CSAAQSNQPQHF. The CDR3 DNA follows: TGCAGTGCTGCACAGAGCAATCAGCCCCAGCATTTT. The chain carries TRBV20-1 and TRBJ1-5, with D unresolved. Trimming cost V 5 bases and J 1 base, with 6 bases left between them. Germline CDR1 and CDR2: DFQATT and SNEGSKA (reference sequence). This CDR3 contains 12 residues.

The chain uses TRBV28 and TRBJ2-7, with D possibly being TRBD2 (6 bases). V lost 7 bases, J lost 3 bases, and 16 bases lay in between. CDR1 and CDR2 from the germline V gene are MDHEN and SYDVKM. CDR3 length: 14 amino acids. The CDR3, as DNA: TGTGCCAGCATGGGGGGAAAGCTTTACTACGAGCAGTACTTC. This encodes CASMGGKLYYEQYF.

This clonotype came up many times. The chain is built from TRBV20-1 and TRBJ2-2; tentative D call: TRBD1 (6 bases). The length of the CDR3 is 15 residues. CDR1 and CDR2 (germline): DFQATT, SNEGSKA (reference sequence). V was clipped by 5 bases and J by 1 base, with 14 bases between them. The CDR3 is CSAPNRGGNTGELFF. CDR3 bases: TGCAGTGCTCCGAACAGAGGGGGGAACACCGGGGAGCTGTTTTTT.

This clonotype occurred many times. In DNA, the CDR3 is TGTGCCAGCAGCACCTGGACGGAGAACACTGAAGCTTTCTTT. Protein product: CASSTWTENTEAFF. The V call is TRBV7-9, the J call TRBJ1-1, with D hard to call. The V gene's germline CDR1 is SEHNR and CDR2 FQNEAQ (reference sequence). CDR3 length: 14 residues. V was shortened by 5 bases and J by 1 base, with 11 bases between the two germline ends.

In this sample, this clonotype turned up many times. This chain links TRBV18 with TRBJ2-1; the D is unclear. The V gene's germline CDR1 is KGHSH and CDR2 LQKENI. V lost 3 bases, J lost 8 bases, and 8 bases lay in between. CDR3 length: 12 residues. This CDR3 reads CASSPWRDEQFF. The CDR3 DNA reads TGTGCCAGCTCACCTTGGCGAGATGAGCAGTTCTTC.

This clonotype occurred a few times. This chain joins TRBV4-2 and TRBJ2-3; 10 nucleotides line up with TRBD2. J gave up 4 bases and V 1 base, and 2 bases lay outside the gene matches. The CDR3 has 15 residues. Germline V CDR1 and CDR2: LGHNA, YNFKEQ. As DNA, the CDR3 is TGTGCCAGCAGCCAAGGAGCGGGGGGGCCAGATACGCAGTATTTT. Amino acid sequence: CASSQGAGGPDTQYF.

Ten or more counts support this clonotype. The V call is TRBV7-9, the J call TRBJ2-7; perhaps TRBD1 as D (6 bases). Trimming removed 5 bases from V and 4 bases from J, with 15 bases in between. The CDR3 is 14 residues long. From germline, CDR1 is SEHNR and CDR2 FQNEAQ (reference sequence). The CDR3 reads CASSISGTWYEQYF. CDR3 nucleotides: TGTGCCAGCAGCATTTCAGGGACATGGTACGAGCAGTACTTC.

The gene calls are TRBV4-1 and TRBJ2-3; 9 bases align to TRBD1. CDR1 is MGHRA and CDR2 is YSYEKL in the germline V gene. J lost 5 bases, V lost 3 bases, and 12 bases had no gene match. The CDR3 extends over 17 amino acids. CDR3 DNA: TGCGCCAGCAGCCAGTCGACCGGGACAGGGCAATTAGATACGCAGTATTTT. Protein sequence: CASSQSTGTGQLDTQYF.

This chain joins TRBV28 and TRBJ2-3; 8 bases are shared with TRBD2. V was pared by 3 bases and J by 6 bases, with 5 bases of the junction left unmatched. Germline CDR1 is MDHEN and CDR2 is SYDVKM. CDR3 length equals 14 residues. The DNA for the CDR3 is TGTGCCAGCAGTTTTGTTGGCGGGAGGGATACGCAGTATTTT. Its protein is CASSFVGGRDTQYF.

The rearrangement joins TRBV6-2 or TRBV6-3 to TRBJ2-2; 7 bases align to TRBD1. V lost 8 bases and J lost 1; bases outside the gene matches: 7. The CDR3 is 15 amino acids. The germline gives CDR1 MNHEY, CDR2 SVGEGT. The CDR3 sequence: CASHDRDRNTGELFF. The CDR3 region has the DNA TGTGCCAGCCATGACCGGGACAGGAACACCGGGGAGCTGTTTTTT.

The chain uses TRBV27 and TRBJ1-6; D not certain. Germline V CDR1 and CDR2: MNHEY, SMNVEV (reference sequence). Trimming pared 6 bases from V and 2 bases from J, leaving 5 bases between. The CDR3 runs to 13 residues. CDR3 residues: CASRGAYNSPLHF. The CDR3 nucleotides are TGTGCCAGCAGGGGTGCCTATAATTCACCCCTCCACTTT.

In this sample, this clonotype turned up many times. The chain joins TRBV28 to TRBJ2-1, with 10 bases that match TRBD2. The CDR3 sequence is 16 residues long. Trimming took 3 bases from V and 4 from J; bases not matched to a gene: 6. The germline gives CDR1 MDHEN, CDR2 SYDVKM. The CDR3 spells CASSFPGLARYNEQFF. DNA for the CDR3: TGTGCCAGCAGTTTTCCGGGACTAGCGAGGTACAATGAGCAGTTCTTC.

On this clonotype: A much bigger clone sits one base away, suggesting this may be a read error. The rearrangement uses TRBV7-8 and TRBJ2-7, with 8 bases that match TRBD2. Germline CDR1 reads SGHVS; CDR2 reads FQNEAQ. The CDR3 has 14 amino acids. The ends lost 4 bases at V and 5 bases at J; junction bases unmatched: 7. The CDR3 region is CASSSPGGQDEQYF. For the CDR3, the DNA is TGTGCCAGCAGCTCACCGGGGGGGCAGGACGAGCAGTACTTC. The full variable domain, completed using reference TRBV7-8 and TRBJ2-7, is GAGVSQSPRYKVAKRGQDVALRCDPISGHVSLFWYQQALGQGPEFLTYFQNEAQLDKSGLPSDRFFAERPEGSVSTLKIQRTQQEDSAVYLCASSSPGGQDEQYFGPGTRLTVT.

This clonotype was recorded a few times. The V and J genes are TRBV20-1 and TRBJ1-3; D might be TRBD1 (6 bases). Trimming pared 0 bases from V and 0 bases from J, leaving 9 bases between. The CDR3 has 15 amino acids. Germline V gene lookup returns CDR1 DFQATT and CDR2 SNEGSKA (reference sequence). CDR3 DNA sequence: TGCAGTGCTAGAGATACAGGGCACTCTGGAAACACCATATATTTT. Translating gives CSARDTGHSGNTIYF.

This clonotype has a handful of counts. The V and J genes are TRBV20-1 and TRBJ1-3; no clear D gene. Germline CDR1 is DFQATT and CDR2 is SNEGSKA (reference sequence). The CDR3 runs to 14 residues. V lost 5 bases and J lost 0, with 11 bases in between. CDR3 nucleotide sequence: TGCAGTGCTTATCGGGGTGACTCTGGAAACACCATATATTTT. Translation gives CSAYRGDSGNTIYF.

This clonotype was recorded a few times. The chain couples TRBV29-1 to TRBJ2-2; possibly TRBD1 for D (5 bases). CDR1 is SQVTM, CDR2 ANQGSEA, per germline. This CDR3 spans 14 amino acids. The germline V and J ends were trimmed by 4 bases and 5 bases, with 14 bases remaining between them. CDR3 in DNA: TGCAGCGTTGGCGAGCAGGGCCGGACCGGGGAGCTGTTTTTT. Its protein is CSVGEQGRTGELFF.

This rearrangement joins TRBV28 to TRBJ2-2; 7 bases line up with TRBD2. This CDR3 has 14 amino acids. The junction had 3 bases not matched to a gene; V was cut back by 7 bases and J by 1 base. Germline V gene sequence: CDR1 MDHEN, CDR2 SYDVKM. The CDR3 bases are TGTGCCAGCACGGCTAGCGGGAACACCGGGGAGCTGTTTTTT. This sequence encodes CASTASGNTGELFF.

Worth noting for this clonotype: This may arise from a read error, as a much more abundant clone is one base away. V and J are TRBV7-9 and TRBJ1-4, with TRBD1 matching over 7 bases. Trimming at V came to 7 bases and at J to 8 bases, leaving 10 bases not matched to a gene. The CDR3 contains 14 residues. Looked up from germline, CDR1 is SEHNR and CDR2 is FQNEAQ (reference sequence). The CDR3 is CASISRQGGEKLFF. As DNA, the CDR3 is TGTGCCAGCATCTCCAGACAGGGTGGCGAAAAACTGTTTTTT.

This clonotype occurred a few times. The V gene is TRBV6-2 or TRBV6-3, the J gene TRBJ1-1; D possibly corresponds to TRBD1 (6 bases). Per germline, CDR1 MNHEY and CDR2 SVGEGT. The CDR3 sequence is 12 residues long. Trimming cost V 7 bases and J 11 bases, with 17 bases left between them. The chain's CDR3 is CASTVGGPTAFF. In nucleotides, the CDR3 is TGTGCCAGCACCGTCGGGGGCCCAACGGCTTTCTTT.

This clonotype showed up many times. The chain combines TRBV7-2 with TRBJ1-4; maybe TRBD1 (5 bases). CDR1 SGHTA and CDR2 FQGNSA come from the germline V gene. The ends were cut back, 5 bases at V and 3 bases at J, with 13 bases in the middle. The CDR3 is 15 residues long. This chain's CDR3 is CASSRVPGANEKLFF. CDR3 sequence (DNA): TGTGCCAGCAGCCGTGTACCGGGGGCTAATGAAAAACTGTTTTTT.

The rearrangement joins TRBV20-1 to TRBJ2-1, with 9 bases identical to TRBD2. The CDR3 has 14 residues. Germline V gene lookup returns CDR1 DFQATT and CDR2 SNEGSKA (reference sequence). With V trimmed by 6 bases and J by 7 bases, 10 bases remained unmatched. The CDR3 region is CSANIAGDNNEQFF. The CDR3 coding sequence is TGCAGTGCCAACATAGCGGGGGATAATAATGAGCAGTTCTTC.

This clonotype was picked up many times. This chain uses TRBV28 with TRBJ2-7; a weak D match, TRBD1 (6 bases). The CDR3 extends over 15 amino acids. CDR1 and CDR2 (germline): MDHEN, SYDVKM. Deletions cut 8 bases from V and 2 bases from J, with 19 bases between. The CDR3 region has the DNA TGTGCCAGCGGCCCCTCCCCGGACAGTCCCTACGAGCAGTACTTC. Translating gives CASGPSPDSPYEQYF.

V and J are TRBV20-1 and TRBJ2-1, with D possibly being TRBD2 (5 bases). The ends were cut back, 6 bases at V and 3 bases at J, with 15 bases in the middle. Germline values: CDR1 DFQATT, CDR2 SNEGSKA (reference sequence). CDR3 length equals 14 residues. In DNA, the CDR3 is TGCAGTGCCCTAGGCCCCCGGGGCTACAATGAGCAGTTCTTC. Translating it yields CSALGPRGYNEQFF.